This T cell receptor (beta chain) was sequenced during a study of blood T cell repertoires in COVID-19. Germline V gene lookup returns CDR1 SGHRS and CDR2 YFSETQ. The CDR3 is 16 amino acids. The J segment lost 3 bases and the V segment lost 0 bases, leaving 8 bases of the junction unmatched. Per the authors' pipeline: Scientists estimated how many nucleated cells there were by amplifying reference gene primers. TCRdb keeps only in-frame clones here, not all; method: immunoSEQ multiplex PCR. That table supplies the V and J calls and clone size; D and trimming were determined from the DNA. Of some 460,000 clones detected, approximately 90% appear once; the ten largest clones hold roughly 0.72%. Each participant's cohort was designated according to participant-reported clinical history.

This chain uses TRBV5-1 with TRBJ1-1; 7 bases fit TRBD1. This clonotype was sampled from a young woman who had recovered from COVID-19. Sample: PBMCs or T cells enriched from blood (not recorded which). In DNA, the CDR3 is TGCGCCAGCAGCTTGGAGGGTACAGGGGTGGACACTGAAGCTTTCTTT. It is translated as CASSLEGTGVDTEAFF.